The clone carrying this T cell receptor beta chain was found many times. To make TCR beta libraries, researchers used iRepertoire HTBI primers and Arm-PCR of CDR3 regions. TCRdb reanalysed the multiplex PCR reads using MiXCR and keeps one entry per CDR3 protein. The table includes 530,000 or so distinct CDR3 sequences, approximately 13% detected once. This sample's time point: newly diagnosed GD, antithyroid drugs for less than 3 months. Following extraction of RNA from PBMCs, that RNA was used to make the TCR library. This CDR3 comprises 14 residues. The germline V gene has CDR1 SGDLS and CDR2 YYNGEE. The germline V and J ends were trimmed by 6 bases and 7 bases, with 16 bases remaining between them. The entry originates in a study of regulatory T cells in long-lasting Graves disease. Across the study: The antithyroid drugs taken by newly diagnosed Graves' patients had been used for under 3 months.

The same specimen was also included in a second study, on T cells in Graves' hyperthyroidism and ophthalmopathy. As reported in that work: Stable Graves' hyperthyroidism denoted no ophthalmopathy progression over 18 months. Hyperthyroidism was newly diagnosed in patients aged 18 to 65 (duration under 2 months). Most clonotypes expanded in thyroid above 0.001 were likewise present in blood.

This chain joins TRBV9 and TRBJ2-2, with D perhaps matching TRBD2 (5 bases). This clonotype was obtained from a man in his thirties or forties with Graves disease. Sequencing was performed on peripheral blood mononuclear cells (PBMCs), taken at new diagnosis, from a patient treated with antithyroid drugs. This chain's CDR3 is CASNGMGSVGELFF. DNA for the CDR3: TGTGCCAGCAACGGTATGGGGAGCGTCGGGGAGCTGTTTTTT.